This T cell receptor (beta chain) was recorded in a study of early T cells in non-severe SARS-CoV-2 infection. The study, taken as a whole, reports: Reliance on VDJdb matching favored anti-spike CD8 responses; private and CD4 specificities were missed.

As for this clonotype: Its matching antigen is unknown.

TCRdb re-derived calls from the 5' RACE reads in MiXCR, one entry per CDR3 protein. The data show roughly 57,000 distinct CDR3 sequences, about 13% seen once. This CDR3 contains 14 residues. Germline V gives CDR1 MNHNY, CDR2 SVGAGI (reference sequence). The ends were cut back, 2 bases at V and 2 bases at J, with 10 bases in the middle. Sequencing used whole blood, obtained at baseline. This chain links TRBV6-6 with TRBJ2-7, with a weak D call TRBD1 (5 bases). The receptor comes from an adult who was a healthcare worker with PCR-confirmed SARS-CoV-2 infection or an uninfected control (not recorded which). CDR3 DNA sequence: TGTGCCAGCAGTTACCTTGTAGGGGCCTACGAGCAGTACTTC. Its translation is CASSYLVGAYEQYF.